This T cell receptor beta chain originates from a study of T cells of healthy individuals. The CDR3 is made up of 13 amino acids. Germline V gene sequence: CDR1 LGHNA, CDR2 YSLEER. For this clonotype: A read error may produce the germline difference seen at one junction end.

One entry per CDR3 protein results from TCRdb running MiXCR on the 5' RACE reads. The repertoire consists of 53,000 or so distinct CDR3 sequences, with roughly 14% occurring once and the leading ten covering about 16%. The sequence was obtained from a human donor in good health. This rearrangement joins TRBV4-3 to TRBJ1-1, with a possible D match to TRBD1 (5 bases). The CDR3: CASSQDLSRVKNF. CDR3 bases: TGCGCCAGCAGCCAAGATCTTAGCAGGGTAAAGAACTTT.